Below are 13 T cell receptor beta chains sequenced from a single sample in a study of post-analysis software for immune sequencing data. Study-wide points: Roughly five TRBV segments appeared more often in patients than in controls, and TRBV5-6, TRBV5-1 and TRBV20-1 were among these.

These TCRs are of unknown antigen specificity. Unique molecular identifiers were built into the TCR beta cDNA libraries. TCRdb fed the PCR reads into MiXCR, producing one record per CDR3 protein. The sample lists hundreds of thousands of distinct CDR3 sequences; 44% were seen once. The sample was blood. The receptors were sampled from a girl aged 10 to 17 with multiple sclerosis.

The chain combines TRBV6-5 with TRBJ1-1; 8 positions agree with TRBD1. The CDR3 runs to 15 residues. Germline trimming cut 6 bases from V and 3 bases from J; bases unmatched to any gene: 9. Germline V CDR1 and CDR2: MNHEY, SVGAGI. The CDR3 reads CASSRRTGTDTEAFF. The CDR3, as DNA: TGTGCCAGCAGCAGAAGGACAGGGACGGACACTGAAGCTTTCTTT.

This clonotype occurred many times. The junction does not match germline at one end; this may be a read error. The J gene is TRBJ2-5, the V gene TRBV5-1, with 14 bases lining up with TRBD2. CDR1 SGHRS and CDR2 YFSETQ come from the germline V gene. The CDR3 covers 16 residues. CDR3 protein: CASSPGLAGGQETQYF. The CDR3 DNA is TGTGCCAGCAGTCCCGGACTAGCGGGAGGCCAAGAGACCCAGTACTTC.

The genes are TRBV5-5 and TRBJ2-7, with no clear D. Germline V lookup: CDR1 SGHKS, CDR2 YYEKEE (reference sequence). The CDR3 totals 14 residues. With 0 bases removed from V and 2 bases from J, the gap between germline ends came to 9 bases. The CDR3 is CASSLEPRPYEQYF. The CDR3, as DNA: TGTGCCAGCAGCTTGGAGCCCAGACCCTACGAGCAGTACTTC.

V gene TRBV7-2 combines with J gene TRBJ1-4; D remains unclear. Germline V gives CDR1 SGHTA, CDR2 FQGNSA. Trimming pared 1 base from V and 8 bases from J, leaving 8 bases between. The CDR3 extends over 13 amino acids. CDR3 sequence (DNA): TGTGCCAGCAGCTTAGGGGAGGGAGAAAAACTGTTTTTT. Protein product: CASSLGEGEKLFF.

The gene calls are TRBV10-3 and TRBJ2-1; 13 nucleotides match TRBD2. This CDR3 has 15 residues. Germline V CDR1 and CDR2: ENHRY, SYGVKD. V gave up 10 bases and J gave up 9 bases; unmatched junction bases: 12. Here the CDR3 DNA reads TGTGCCACCACCTCGGGGACTAGCGGGAAAAGTGAGCAGTTCTTC. Translated, it gives CATTSGTSGKSEQFF.

The chain is built from TRBV20-1 and TRBJ1-1; TRBD1 aligns across 10 bases. The V gene end was trimmed by 7 bases and the J gene end by 5 bases; junction bases not matched to a gene: 4. This CDR3 comprises 12 residues. CDR1 DFQATT and CDR2 SNEGSKA come from the germline V gene (reference sequence). CDR3 sequence reads: CSGGTGETEAFF. Here the CDR3 DNA reads TGCAGTGGCGGGACAGGGGAAACTGAAGCTTTCTTT.

This clonotype has more than one count but fewer than ten. This chain joins TRBV10-3 and TRBJ2-1; 7 bases agree with TRBD1. The CDR3 is made up of 12 amino acids. Unmatched junction bases numbered 4, after V lost 8 bases and J lost 6 bases. From germline, CDR1 is ENHRY and CDR2 SYGVKD. The CDR3 region has the DNA TGTGCCATCTTAAGACAGGGCAATGAGCAGTTCTTC. Its translation is CAILRQGNEQFF.

This clonotype was picked up a small number of times. This chain joins TRBV2 and TRBJ1-2, with no clear D. The V gene's germline CDR1 is SNHLY and CDR2 FYNNEI. With 1 base removed from V and 0 bases from J, the gap between germline ends came to 6 bases. CDR3 length equals 14 residues. The CDR3 loop is CASSEGATNYGYTF. Written as DNA, the CDR3 is TGTGCCAGCAGTGAAGGGGCAACTAACTATGGCTACACCTTC. The whole variable domain, remainder taken from reference TRBV2 and TRBJ1-2, is EPEVTQTPSHQVTQMGQEVILRCVPISNHLYFYWYRQILGQKVEFLVSFYNNEISEKSEIFDDQFSVERPDGSNFTLKIRSTKLEDSAMYFCASSEGATNYGYTFGSGTRLTVV.

The J gene is TRBJ2-4, the V gene TRBV28; 7 nucleotides line up with TRBD1. V trimming: 1 base; J trimming: 0 bases; junction bases outside the gene matches: 0. The CDR3 spans 15 residues. Germline-derived CDR1 and CDR2 are MDHEN and SYDVKM. The DNA of the CDR3 is TGTGCCAGCAGTTTATCAGGGGGAGCCAAAAACATTCAGTACTTC. Translation: CASSLSGGAKNIQYF.

The rearrangement links TRBV7-2 to TRBJ2-7; TRBD1 aligns across 7 bases. J gave up 2 bases and V 5 bases, and 6 bases lay outside the gene matches. Germline V gene lookup returns CDR1 SGHTA and CDR2 FQGNSA. The CDR3 runs 14 residues. CDR3 amino acids: CASSPMGQPYEQYF. The CDR3 bases are TGTGCCAGCAGCCCCATGGGACAGCCCTACGAGCAGTACTTC.

This clonotype was seen a handful of times. The rearrangement links TRBV13 to TRBJ2-3; D gene uncertain. The CDR3 contains 16 residues. Trimming left V 2 bases short and J 2 bases short, with 14 bases between. Germline lookup yields CDR1 PRHDT and CDR2 FYEKMQ (reference sequence). The CDR3 spells CASSLLRRASTDTQYF. The CDR3 nucleotides are TGTGCCAGCAGCTTACTCCGAAGGGCCTCCACAGATACGCAGTATTTT.

The chain employs TRBV6-2 or TRBV6-3 and TRBJ1-5; TRBD1 matches 9 bases. With 8 bases clipped from V and 5 bases from J, the junction kept 7 bases outside the gene matches. The CDR3 covers 14 residues. Germline V gene lookup returns CDR1 MNHEY and CDR2 SVGEGT. The CDR3 DNA is TGTGCCAGCTCGAAGGGACAGGGTGATCAGCCCCAGCATTTT. Amino acid sequence: CASSKGQGDQPQHF.

The chain recombines TRBV29-1 with TRBJ2-7; D is unresolved. In germline, CDR1 is SQVTM, CDR2 ANQGSEA. This CDR3 contains 12 residues. Trimming pared 6 bases from V and 0 bases from J, leaving 9 bases between. CDR3: CSVQRSSYEQYF. The DNA of the CDR3 is TGCAGCGTCCAGCGCAGCTCCTACGAGCAGTACTTC.